This T cell receptor (beta chain) was recorded in a study of OX40 agonist ivuxolimab in advanced cancers. The protocol was immunoSEQ multiplex PCR, while the TCRdb copy is restricted to in-frame clones and leaves out a portion. The table includes 70,000 to 90,000 clones, around four fifths detected once. This CDR3 comprises 15 residues. V lost 6 bases, J lost 8 bases, and 9 bases stayed unmatched. CDR1 and CDR2 (germline): SGHKS, YYEKEE (reference sequence). This sequence joins TRBV5-5 and TRBJ2-1, with TRBD1 identical over 12 bases. The clonotype comes from an adult with an advanced solid tumor such as melanoma, head and neck, liver or kidney cancer. The material sequenced was CD4+ or CD8+ T cells sorted from blood, taken in a trial of the OX40 agonist ivuxolimab. CDR3 coding DNA: TGTGCCAGCAACTCCCGGGACAGGGGGCTGTATGAGCAGTTCTTC. As protein: CASNSRDRGLYEQFF.